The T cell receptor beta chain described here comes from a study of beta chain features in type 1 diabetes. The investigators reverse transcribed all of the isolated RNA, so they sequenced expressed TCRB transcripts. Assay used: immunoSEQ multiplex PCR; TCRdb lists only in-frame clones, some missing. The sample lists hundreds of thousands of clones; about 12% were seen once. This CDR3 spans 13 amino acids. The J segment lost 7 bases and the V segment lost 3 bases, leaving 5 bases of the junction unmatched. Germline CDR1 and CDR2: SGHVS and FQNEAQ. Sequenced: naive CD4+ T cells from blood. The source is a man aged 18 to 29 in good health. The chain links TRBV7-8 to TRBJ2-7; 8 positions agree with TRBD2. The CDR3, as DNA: TGTGCCAGCAGCTTCCGGGGGGGAGTAGAGCAGTACTTC. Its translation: CASSFRGGVEQYF.